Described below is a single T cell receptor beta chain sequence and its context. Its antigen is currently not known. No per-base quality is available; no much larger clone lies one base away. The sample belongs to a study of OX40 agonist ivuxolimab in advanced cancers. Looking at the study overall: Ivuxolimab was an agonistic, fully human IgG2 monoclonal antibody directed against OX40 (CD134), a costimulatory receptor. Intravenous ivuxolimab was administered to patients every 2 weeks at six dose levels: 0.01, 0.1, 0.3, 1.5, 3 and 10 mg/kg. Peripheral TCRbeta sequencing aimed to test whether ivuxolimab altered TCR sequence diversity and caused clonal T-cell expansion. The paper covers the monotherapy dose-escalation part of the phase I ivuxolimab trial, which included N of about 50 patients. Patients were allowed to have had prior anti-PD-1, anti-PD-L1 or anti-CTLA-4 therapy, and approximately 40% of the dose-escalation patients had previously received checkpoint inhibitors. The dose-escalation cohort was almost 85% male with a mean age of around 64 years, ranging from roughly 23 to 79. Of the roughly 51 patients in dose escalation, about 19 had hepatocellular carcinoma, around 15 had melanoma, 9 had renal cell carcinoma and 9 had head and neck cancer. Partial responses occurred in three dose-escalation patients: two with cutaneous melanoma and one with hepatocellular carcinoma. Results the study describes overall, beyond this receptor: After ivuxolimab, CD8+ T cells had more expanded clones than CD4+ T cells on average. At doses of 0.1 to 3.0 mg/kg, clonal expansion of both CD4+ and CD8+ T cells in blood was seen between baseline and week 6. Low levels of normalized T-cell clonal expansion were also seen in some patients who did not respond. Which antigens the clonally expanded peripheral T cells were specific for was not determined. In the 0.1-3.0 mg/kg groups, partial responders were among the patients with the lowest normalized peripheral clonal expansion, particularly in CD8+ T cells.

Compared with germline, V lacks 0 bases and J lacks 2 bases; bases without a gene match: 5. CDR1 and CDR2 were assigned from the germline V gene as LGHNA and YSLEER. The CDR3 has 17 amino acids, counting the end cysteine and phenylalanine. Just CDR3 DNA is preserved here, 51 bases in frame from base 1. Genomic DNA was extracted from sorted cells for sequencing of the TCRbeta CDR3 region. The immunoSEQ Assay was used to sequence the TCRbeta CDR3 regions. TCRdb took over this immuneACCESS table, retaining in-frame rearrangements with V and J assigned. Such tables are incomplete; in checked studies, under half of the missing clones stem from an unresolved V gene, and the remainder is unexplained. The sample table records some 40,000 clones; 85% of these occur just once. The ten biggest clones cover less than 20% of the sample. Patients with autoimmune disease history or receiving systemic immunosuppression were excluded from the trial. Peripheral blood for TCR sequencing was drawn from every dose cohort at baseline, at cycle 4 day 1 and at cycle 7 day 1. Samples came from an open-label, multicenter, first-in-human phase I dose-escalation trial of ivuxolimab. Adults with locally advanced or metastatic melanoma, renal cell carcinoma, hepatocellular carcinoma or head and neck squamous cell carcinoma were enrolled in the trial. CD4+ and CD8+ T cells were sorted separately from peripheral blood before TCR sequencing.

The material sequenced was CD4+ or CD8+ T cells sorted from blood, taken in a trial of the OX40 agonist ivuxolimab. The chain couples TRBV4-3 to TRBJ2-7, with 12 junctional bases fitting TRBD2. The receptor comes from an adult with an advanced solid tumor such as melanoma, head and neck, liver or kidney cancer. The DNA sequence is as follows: TGCGCCAGCAGCCAAGACGGTCCTAGCGGGGGGGCCTACGAGCAGTACTTC. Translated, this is CASSQDGPSGGAYEQYF.